These 18 T cell receptor beta chains originate from one sample sequenced in a study of technical replicates of blood from several donors. Method: immunoSEQ multiplex PCR; TCRdb's copy keeps in-frame clones and lacks some. The data show fewer than 85,000 clones, roughly 90% seen once. The source material was T cells isolated from PBMCs. The receptors originated from a human donor in good health.

The table lists this clone with a count of one. The chain carries TRBV28 and TRBJ1-2; 8 nucleotides match TRBD1. Losses at the gene ends were 3 bases for V and 9 bases for J; bases not matched to a gene: 3. The germline V gene has CDR1 MDHEN and CDR2 SYDVKM. This CDR3 has 12 amino acids. The CDR3 loop is CASSFRGQSYTF. CDR3 nucleotide sequence: TGTGCCAGCAGTTTCAGGGGGCAGAGCTACACCTTC.

The rearrangement links TRBV4-1 to TRBJ2-2; 13 nucleotides match TRBD2. This CDR3 region has 17 residues. Germline CDR1 reads MGHRA; CDR2 reads YSYEKL. The trim removed 6 bases at V and 5 bases at J, leaving 9 bases unmatched. This CDR3 is CASRRGLAGVQTGELFF. CDR3 DNA sequence: TGCGCCAGCAGACGCGGACTAGCGGGAGTGCAGACCGGGGAGCTGTTTTTT.

The chain couples TRBV2 to TRBJ2-3, with 10 bases lining up with TRBD2. This CDR3 has 16 amino acids. Germline CDR1 reads SNHLY; CDR2 reads FYNNEI. Trimming took 2 bases from V and 6 from J; bases not matched to a gene: 8. The CDR3 sequence: CASSELAGVRRDTQYF. CDR3 nucleotides: TGTGCCAGCAGTGAACTAGCGGGAGTACGCAGGGATACGCAGTATTTT.

This sequence joins TRBV7-2 and TRBJ1-5; weak D call: TRBD1 (6 bases). V was pared by 2 bases and J by 4 bases, with 12 bases between. The germline V gene encodes CDR1 SGHTA and CDR2 FQGNSA. The CDR3 has 15 residues. The CDR3 region is CASSLRAGENQPQHF. CDR3 coding DNA: TGTGCCAGCAGCTTAAGGGCAGGGGAGAATCAGCCCCAGCATTTT.

The table lists this clone with a count of one. The rearrangement uses TRBV6-5 and TRBJ2-2; D gene unclear. Deletions cut 0 bases from V and 2 bases from J, with 10 bases between. Germline CDR1 reads MNHEY; CDR2 reads SVGAGI. CDR3 length: 16 residues. CDR3 residues: CASSYSRQRNTGELFF. The CDR3 bases are TGTGCCAGCAGTTACTCGAGACAACGTAACACCGGGGAGCTGTTTTTT.

V usage is TRBV18 and J usage is TRBJ1-2; D is possibly TRBD1 (5 bases). Germline CDR1 reads KGHSH; CDR2 reads LQKENI. V was shortened by 1 base and J by 4 bases, with 13 bases between the two germline ends. The CDR3 totals 15 residues. The CDR3 region has the DNA TGTGCCAGCTCACCACAGGGGAAGGGTTCCTATGGCTACACCTTC. Translating it yields CASSPQGKGSYGYTF.

The chain joins TRBV10-3 to TRBJ2-3; 7 nucleotides line up with TRBD1. The V and J ends lost 4 bases and 0 bases, in that order; junction bases with no gene match: 10. Germline V gene lookup returns CDR1 ENHRY and CDR2 SYGVKD. The CDR3 loop spans 17 amino acids. The CDR3 reads CAISGPQGDSSTDTQYF. The CDR3 DNA reads as TGTGCCATCAGTGGACCACAAGGGGACAGTAGCACAGATACGCAGTATTTT.

CDR3 sequence reads: CAWGGELGTGVYEQYF. In DNA form, the CDR3 reads TGTGCCTGGGGCGGTGAATTGGGGACAGGGGTCTACGAGCAGTACTTC. This rearrangement joins TRBV30 to TRBJ2-7; 10 positions agree with TRBD1. CDR1 and CDR2 (germline): GTSNPN, SVGIG (reference sequence). V trimming: 5 bases; J trimming: 3 bases; junction bases outside the gene matches: 13. CDR3 length equals 16 residues.

The chain uses TRBV19 and TRBJ2-7; 7 nucleotides align to TRBD1. V shed 3 bases, J shed 4 bases, and the junction held 6 bases outside the gene matches. In germline, CDR1 is LNHDA, CDR2 SQIVND (reference sequence). The CDR3 length is 14 residues. Written as DNA, the CDR3 is TGTGCCAGTAGTATCCGGGACAGCTGGTACGAGCAGTACTTC. Encoded protein: CASSIRDSWYEQYF.

This chain joins TRBV5-1 and TRBJ1-4; D is undetermined. The CDR3 runs 15 residues. The germline V and J ends were trimmed by 1 base and 1 base, with 8 bases remaining between them. Germline lookup yields CDR1 SGHRS and CDR2 YFSETQ. The CDR3 DNA reads TGCGCCAGCAGCTTGTCTGGAGTAACTAATGAAAAACTGTTTTTT. Translating it yields CASSLSGVTNEKLFF.

The chain employs TRBV9 and TRBJ2-3; 7 positions agree with TRBD1. With 7 bases clipped from V and 4 bases from J, the junction kept 12 bases outside the gene matches. Germline loops: CDR1 SGDLS, CDR2 YYNGEE. The CDR3 consists of 15 residues. The CDR3 reads CASAADRVEADTQYF. CDR3 nucleotide sequence: TGTGCCAGCGCGGCCGACAGGGTTGAGGCAGATACGCAGTATTTT.

Here the CDR3 reads CASSFSGQSTYEQYF. DNA of the CDR3: TGTGCCAGCAGTTTCTCAGGGCAGTCGACCTACGAGCAGTACTTC. The chain links TRBV28 to TRBJ2-7; tentatively, D is TRBD1 (5 bases). From germline, CDR1 is MDHEN and CDR2 SYDVKM. The CDR3 length is 15 residues. Deletions cut 3 bases from V and 2 bases from J, with 14 bases between.

In its sample, this clone was seen a few times. The CDR3 reads CASQLAGQNNEQFF. The CDR3 coding sequence is TGCGCCAGCCAACTAGCGGGTCAGAACAATGAGCAGTTCTTC. This chain connects TRBV5-1 to TRBJ2-1, with TRBD2 matching over 9 bases. V lost 7 bases, J lost 5 bases, and 7 bases stayed unmatched. The germline V gene encodes CDR1 SGHRS and CDR2 YFSETQ. The CDR3 has 14 residues.

The chain combines TRBV2 with TRBJ1-2; perhaps TRBD1 as D (5 bases). CDR1 and CDR2 (germline): SNHLY, FYNNEI. This CDR3 spans 14 amino acids. Trimming took off 2 bases at V and 5 bases at J, with 12 bases between the two ends. The CDR3 protein is CASSERGEKYGYTF. DNA of the CDR3: TGTGCCAGCAGTGAAAGGGGTGAGAAGTATGGCTACACCTTC.

V is TRBV27 and J is TRBJ2-7, with TRBD2 identical over 16 bases. This CDR3 is 18 amino acids long. The V gene's germline CDR1 is MNHEY and CDR2 SMNVEV (reference sequence). Trimming removed 6 bases from V and 3 bases from J; junction bases left unmatched: 11. CDR3 sequence (DNA): TGTGCCAGCAGGCCCGGGACTAGCGGGAGGGCCGCGATCTACGAGCAGTACTTC. Its translation: CASRPGTSGRAAIYEQYF.

This clone has only one observation. The chain has TRBV4-3 and TRBJ2-7, with TRBD1 matching over 8 bases. CDR1 and CDR2 (germline): LGHNA, YSLEER. J lost 0 bases, V lost 0 bases, and 10 bases had no gene match. The CDR3 extends over 18 amino acids. This CDR3 is CASSQEKEPGGPSYEQYF. DNA for the CDR3: TGCGCCAGCAGCCAAGAGAAGGAGCCAGGGGGCCCCTCCTACGAGCAGTACTTC.

The CDR3 sequence is CASSPLSYEQYF. The CDR3 nucleotides are TGTGCCAGCTCACCCCTTTCCTACGAGCAGTACTTC. The chain joins TRBV18 to TRBJ2-7; D gene unclear. The CDR3 covers 12 residues. Germline CDR1 KGHSH, CDR2 LQKENI. Deletions cut 3 bases from V and 1 base from J, with 4 bases between.

The chain combines TRBV5-6 with TRBJ1-5, with D maybe TRBD1 (6 bases). The V and J ends lost 1 base and 9 bases respectively, with 11 bases between them. Germline V gene sequence: CDR1 SGHDT, CDR2 YYEEEE. This CDR3 region has 13 residues. This CDR3 reads CASSLNRESPQHF. CDR3 sequence (DNA): TGTGCCAGCAGCTTGAACAGGGAGTCGCCCCAGCATTTT.